The rows below give T cell receptor beta chains drawn from one sample of a study of siplizumab effects on memory and regulatory T cells. TCRdb's table, derived via immunoSEQ multiplex PCR, lists solely in-frame clones and lacks some. The table shows about 100,000 clones, with around 94% occurring only once. The sequencing sample was made of non-Treg CD4+ T cells sorted from blood. The receptors were sampled from a human donor in good health. Each CDR3 is given with its conserved first and last residue. A D gene is named only where the DNA matches it firmly. A row's size may be missing; if present it is once, few, many or a size class.

V	D	size	J	DNA	CDR3
TRBV10-3	TRBD1	.	TRBJ2-2	TGTGCCATCAGCTCGGACAGGCGGAACACCGGGGAGCTGTTTTTT	CAISSDRRNTGELFF
TRBV7-7	.	.	TRBJ2-3	TGTGCCAGCAGCTTAGTTTCCGGGGGTACAGATACGCAGTATTTT	CASSLVSGGTDTQYF
TRBV5-1	TRBD2	.	TRBJ2-1	TGCGCCAGCAGCTTGGAACTAGCGGGAGTTACGAATGAGCAGTTCTTC	CASSLELAGVTNEQFF
TRBV5-1	.	.	TRBJ2-5	TGCGCCAGCAGCTTGACGAACCAAGAGACCCAGTACTTC	CASSLTNQETQYF
TRBV5-1	TRBD1	.	TRBJ2-5	TGCGCCAGCAGCTCGGGACAGGGGGCGTCGGAGACCCAGTACTTC	CASSSGQGASETQYF
TRBV11-2	TRBD1	.	TRBJ1-2	TGTGCCAGCAGCCCCGCGCCCTTTCCGGGACAGGGGGTCTCTGGCTACACCTTC	CASSPAPFPGQGVSGYTF
TRBV28	TRBD1	.	TRBJ2-2	TGTGCCGGACAGGGGACCAACACCGGGGAGCTGTTTTTT	CAGQGTNTGELFF
TRBV5-6	.	.	TRBJ2-3	TGTGCCAGCAGCAAAAGCACTGTGCGGGCAGATACGCAGTATTTT	CASSKSTVRADTQYF
TRBV28	TRBD1	.	TRBJ1-5	TGTGCCAGCAGTCCACAGGGGGGATATAGCAATCAGCCCCAGCATTTT	CASSPQGGYSNQPQHF
TRBV28	.	.	TRBJ2-7	TGTGCCAGCAGTTTATCAAGTGGACTGATCTACGAGCAGTACTTC	CASSLSSGLIYEQYF
TRBV27	.	.	TRBJ2-5	TGTGCCAGCAGTTTATCGGGACTCCTAGGGGGGTTGTACCAAGAGACCCAGTACTTC	CASSLSGLLGGLYQETQYF
TRBV4-1	.	few	TRBJ1-1	TGCGCCAGCAGCCTCCCGAACACGGTTGGGGGAGCTTTCTTT	CASSLPNTVGGAFF
TRBV9	.	.	TRBJ2-3	TGTGCCAGCAGCGTAGCTGGTCACTCTGGAGATACGCAGTATTTT	CASSVAGHSGDTQYF
TRBV2	TRBD2	.	TRBJ2-7	TGTGCCAGCAGTGGGACTAGATACGAGCAGTACTTC	CASSGTRYEQYF
TRBV11-2	TRBD2	.	TRBJ2-7	TGTGCCAGCAGCCCATATAGCGGGATTCGGCTCGAGCAGTACTTC	CASSPYSGIRLEQYF
TRBV9	.	.	TRBJ2-7	TGTGCCAGCAGCGTAGAGCCCAGCGGGACACCCTACGAGCAGTACTTC	CASSVEPSGTPYEQYF
TRBV10-1	TRBD2	.	TRBJ2-1	TGCGCCAGCAGTGAAGGGTTGATAGCGGGAGCGCGAGGGAATGAGCAGTTCTTC	CASSEGLIAGARGNEQFF
TRBV5-8	.	.	TRBJ1-5	TGTGCCAGCAGCCAACTTACGGGACAGCCCCAGCATTTT	CASSQLTGQPQHF
TRBV5-1	TRBD1	once	TRBJ1-3	TGCGCCAGCGGGACAGGGGAAGATGCAAACACCATATATTTT	CASGTGEDANTIYF
TRBV5-1	.	.	TRBJ2-1	TGCGCCAGCAGCTATCCATACAATGAGCAGTTCTTC	CASSYPYNEQFF
TRBV6-5	.	.	TRBJ1-1	TGTGCCAGCTTCCGGCGGGGCAGGGTGAACACTGAAGCTTTCTTT	CASFRRGRVNTEAFF
TRBV30	.	.	TRBJ2-1	TGTGCCTGGAGTGTACTGAACAATGAGCAGTTCTTC	CAWSVLNNEQFF
TRBV5-1	TRBD1	once	TRBJ1-3	TGCGCCAGCAGCCTAAACCTACAGGGGGCGCGTGGAAACACCATATATTTT	CASSLNLQGARGNTIYF
TRBV2	.	.	TRBJ1-6	TGTGCCAGCAGAAGAGAAACTAATTCACCCCTCCACTTT	CASRRETNSPLHF
TRBV28	TRBD1	.	TRBJ1-1	TGTGCCAGCAGAGAACCCCGGACAGGGCGCACTGAAGCTTTCTTT	CASREPRTGRTEAFF
TRBV11-2	TRBD2	.	TRBJ2-1	TGTGCCAGCAGCTTAGCTAGCGGGAGTTACAATGAGCAGTTCTTC	CASSLASGSYNEQFF
TRBV4-1	TRBD2	.	TRBJ2-1	TGCGCCAGCAGCCAAGATATGACTAGCGGGAGTCCTAATGAGCAGTTCTTC	CASSQDMTSGSPNEQFF
TRBV19	TRBD2	.	TRBJ2-2	TGTGCCAGTAGTTCTGCGGGACTAGCGAGGAGCGGGGAGCTGTTTTTT	CASSSAGLARSGELFF
TRBV6-5	TRBD1	.	TRBJ2-3	TGTGCCAGCAGTAAAGGGACAGGGTGGACAGATACGCAGTATTTT	CASSKGTGWTDTQYF
TRBV7-9	.	.	TRBJ1-1	TGTGCCAGCAGCTTAGGTACATCAGGGGCTGAAGCTTTCTTT	CASSLGTSGAEAFF
TRBV29-1	.	.	TRBJ2-5	TGCAGCGTTGATAAGAACCAAGAGACCCAGTACTTC	CSVDKNQETQYF
TRBV11-2	TRBD2	.	TRBJ2-1	TGTGCCAGCAGCTTAGAACTAGCGGGGTACAATGAGCAGTTCTTC	CASSLELAGYNEQFF
TRBV28	.	.	TRBJ2-7	TGTGCCAGCAGTTTTGGGACGGTAATCTACGAGCAGTACTTC	CASSFGTVIYEQYF
TRBV10-3	TRBD1	.	TRBJ1-2	TGTGCCATCAGTGGGGGGACAGGGCTTTCTGGCTACACCTTC	CAISGGTGLSGYTF
TRBV7-3	.	.	TRBJ2-3	TGTGCCAGCAGCTTATTTGGCGGTGGCACAGATACGCAGTATTTT	CASSLFGGGTDTQYF
TRBV5-1	.	.	TRBJ1-3	TGCGCCAGCAGCTTTTGGTGTTGCTCTGGAAACACCATATATTTT	CASSFWCCSGNTIYF
TRBV27	.	.	TRBJ2-7	TGTGCCAGCAGTATAAGACTCTCCTACGAGCAGTACTTC	CASSIRLSYEQYF
TRBV2	.	few	TRBJ1-2	TGTGCCAGCAGTGTTCGGGAGTCGGCTGGCTACACCTTC	CASSVRESAGYTF
TRBV11-2	.	once	TRBJ1-4	TGTGCCAGCAGCTTAGATCTTGGGGTTACCAACGAAAAACTGTTTTTT	CASSLDLGVTNEKLFF
TRBV6-5	TRBD1	.	TRBJ2-7	TGTGCCAGCAACCCAGGGGACAGGGATAGGAACGAGCAGTACTTC	CASNPGDRDRNEQYF
TRBV18	TRBD1	.	TRBJ2-5	TGTGCCAGCTCATCATCTCCAACCGGGACAGGCCAAGAGACCCAGTACTTC	CASSSSPTGTGQETQYF
TRBV7-8	TRBD2	.	TRBJ2-3	TGTGCCAGCAGCTTATGGCCTAGCGGGAGTTCAGATACGCAGTATTTT	CASSLWPSGSSDTQYF
TRBV27	TRBD1	.	TRBJ1-4	TGTGCCAGCAGTCCGCGGACAGGGGTGGAAAAACTGTTTTTT	CASSPRTGVEKLFF
TRBV27	.	.	TRBJ1-5	TGTGCCAGCAGTTTGACAGGACCAAATCAGCCCCAGCATTTT	CASSLTGPNQPQHF
TRBV7-9	TRBD1	.	TRBJ2-7	TGTGCCAGCAGACGATACCCCCGGGACAGGGCTCCCTACGAGCAGTACTTC	CASRRYPRDRAPYEQYF
TRBV28	.	.	TRBJ1-5	TGTGCCAGCAGACGTAGACGTGGGCAGGGCAATCAGCCCCAGCATTTT	CASRRRRGQGNQPQHF
TRBV7-3	.	.	TRBJ1-5	TGTGCCAGCAGCTTCGCAGCCCAGCCCCAGCATTTT	CASSFAAQPQHF
TRBV5-1	TRBD1	.	TRBJ1-2	TGCGCCAGCAGCCTACGGGACAGATCCTATGGCTACACCTTC	CASSLRDRSYGYTF
TRBV27	TRBD2	.	TRBJ2-1	TGTGCCAGCAAAAATCAGTGGGAGGGGAGGAATGAGCAGTTCTTC	CASKNQWEGRNEQFF